This TCR beta chain was observed in a study of PD-1 blockade in classical Hodgkin lymphoma. Each patient experienced a relapse that followed autologous stem cell transplantation, and brentuximab vedotin exposure varied. The CDR3 length is 16 residues. Deletions cut 2 bases from V and 7 bases from J, with 18 bases between. Germline lookup yields CDR1 MGHDK and CDR2 SYGVNS. A word on this clone: Its antigen is undetermined.

Generated by immunoSEQ multiplex PCR, the TCRdb table keeps only in-frame clones and is missing some. Here the sample spans under 15,000 clones, roughly 89% being singletons. General study results and limits: Nivolumab initiated under 1 year post-ASCT led to patient exclusion. No one has yet defined what causes the repertoire differences, which may be disease activity or prior therapy. Relapsed/refractory patients reportedly had lower baseline diversity than newly diagnosed patients.

This TCR derives from a human donor with classical Hodgkin lymphoma. This chain links TRBV25-1 with TRBJ2-1; possibly TRBD1 or TRBD2 for D (7 bases each). Source: peripheral blood mononuclear cells (PBMCs), taken at baseline. Here the CDR3 DNA reads TGTGCCAGCAGTGAAGAGGGTGGGAGGGGGCGAAATGAGCAGTTCTTC. This codes for CASSEEGGRGRNEQFF. Variable domain in full (rest from reference TRBV25-1 and TRBJ2-1): EADIYQTPRYLVIGTGKKITLECSQTMGHDKMYWYQQDPGMELHLIHYSYGVNSTEKGDLSSESTVSRIRTEHFPLTLESARPSHTSQYLCASSEEGGRGRNEQFFGPGTRLTVL.